One T cell receptor (beta chain) is described in this entry. Germline V gives CDR1 DFQATT, CDR2 SNEGSKA (reference sequence). Unmatched junction bases numbered 8, after V lost 3 bases and J lost 0 bases. The CDR3 is 16 residues long. Measured with immunoSEQ multiplex PCR; TCRdb has only the in-frame clones, and not every one. The sample holds over 100,000 clones; 75% to 90% are singletons and the top ten take about 2.5%. This record belongs to a study of blood T cell repertoires in COVID-19. The source of this sequence is a man aged 45-60 years with active COVID-19. V is TRBV20-1 and J is TRBJ1-5; TRBD1 matches 7 bases. The sequenced sample consisted of peripheral blood. In nucleotides, the CDR3 is TGCAGTGCTAGTGGGGACAGTAACCTTAGCAATCAGCCCCAGCATTTT. Translated, it gives CSASGDSNLSNQPQHF.